Listed below are T cell receptor beta chains from one sample, sequenced in a study of cytomegalovirus exposure and HLA in healthy donors. Using immunoSEQ multiplex PCR, the repertoire was profiled, and TCRdb retains in-frame clones only, with some absent. The top ten clones hold approximately 2.5% of a sample with about 170,000 clones, roughly 85% of them seen once. Sequencing was carried out using PBMCs. The receptors were gathered from a man younger than 45 in good health and CMV-seropositive. Each CDR3 is given with its conserved first and last residue. D genes are given only for firm matches. The size of a clone is reported for some rows only, either as once, few or many, or as a class for expanded clones.

-,TRBJ1-1,TRBV27,TRBD1,TGTGCCAGCAGTGTCCCCGGGACAGGGGGAACTGAAGCTTTCTTT,CASSVPGTGGTEAFF
few,TRBJ2-1,TRBV4-1,-,TGCGCCAGCAGCCTTGGTCCAGGGGGGTGGAATGAGCAGTTCTTC,CASSLGPGGWNEQFF
-,TRBJ1-2,TRBV6-1,-,TGTGCCAGCAGTGAATCCCGGACAGTAGGCGGCTACACCTTC,CASSESRTVGGYTF
-,TRBJ2-2,TRBV5-4,TRBD2,TGTGCCAGCAGCAATAGGACTAGCACCGTCACCGGGGAGCTGTTTTTT,CASSNRTSTVTGELFF
once,TRBJ1-2,TRBV6-1,-,TGTGCCAGCAGTGAAGGGACAGATAACTATGGCTACACCTTC,CASSEGTDNYGYTF
-,TRBJ2-5,TRBV15,TRBD2,TGTGCCACCAGCAGACCGACTAGCGGGAGGGTTGCGAGCCGGGAGACCCAGTACTTC,CATSRPTSGRVASRETQYF
-,TRBJ1-1,TRBV2,-,TGTGCCAGCAGTGGGGGCGACCCCGGGAGCACTGAAGCTTTCTTT,CASSGGDPGSTEAFF
-,TRBJ1-4,TRBV4-3,TRBD1,TGCGCCAGCAGCCCGGACAGGACTAATGAAAAACCGTTTTTT,CASSPDRTNEKPFF
-,TRBJ1-2,TRBV19,TRBD1,TGTGCCAGTTCTCCGGGGACAGGGTATGGCTACACCTTC,CASSPGTGYGYTF
-,TRBJ2-7,TRBV5-1,TRBD2,TGCGCCAGCAGCCACATAGCGGGAGGGCCGTCCTACGAGCAGTACTTC,CASSHIAGGPSYEQYF
-,TRBJ1-5,TRBV7-8,-,TGTGCCAGCAGCGAAGCCGCGGGGGCCCGTAATCAGCCCCAGCATTTT,CASSEAAGARNQPQHF
-,TRBJ1-2,TRBV15,-,TGTGCCACCAGCAGAGATAGGGGCGCTAGCTATGGCTACACCTTC,CATSRDRGASYGYTF
-,TRBJ2-7,TRBV4-2,TRBD1,TGTGCCAGCAGCAACCCCGGGACAGGGGACCCCGAGCAGTACTTC,CASSNPGTGDPEQYF
-,TRBJ1-1,TRBV9,-,TGTGCCAGCAGCGTAGGACAGCCGAACACTGAAGCTTTCTTT,CASSVGQPNTEAFF
-,TRBJ1-2,TRBV7-9,-,TGTTCCAGCAGCCCCCCCCAGGGATTCTCTAACTATGGCTACACCTTC,CSSSPPQGFSNYGYTF
few,TRBJ1-2,TRBV19,TRBD1,TGTGCCAGTAGTATCACAGGGGGATATGGCTACACCTTC,CASSITGGYGYTF
-,TRBJ1-5,TRBV18,TRBD1,TGTGCCAGCTCACCGGACAGGAATCAGCCCCAGCATTTT,CASSPDRNQPQHF
-,TRBJ1-3,TRBV7-9,-,TGTGCCAGCAGCTTAGGACAGCCGGCATCTGGAAACACCATATATTTT,CASSLGQPASGNTIYF
once,TRBJ2-2,TRBV9,-,TGTGCCAGCAGTCCAAATACAGCTACCGGGGAGCTGTTTTTT,CASSPNTATGELFF
-,TRBJ2-1,TRBV6-1,-,TGTGCCAGCACTTTTGGGGAGTATGAGCAGTTCTTC,CASTFGEYEQFF
-,TRBJ2-1,TRBV4-3,-,TGCGCCAGCAGCCAAGATGCCGGACTAAACTTCAATGAGCAGTTCTTC,CASSQDAGLNFNEQFF
once,TRBJ2-2,TRBV10-2,TRBD2,TGCGCCAGCAGTGAGCCGTTGGCGGGGGGGCACACCGGGGAGCTGTTTTTT,CASSEPLAGGHTGELFF
-,TRBJ2-7,TRBV10-1,TRBD2,TGCGCCAGCAGTGAGTTCGGTTCCGCGGGAGGGCCGGGGGAGCAGTACTTC,CASSEFGSAGGPGEQYF
-,TRBJ2-1,TRBV2,-,TGTGCCAGCAGTATCTATCCCCAAAATGAGCAGTTCTTC,CASSIYPQNEQFF
-,TRBJ2-5,TRBV6-5,TRBD2,TGTGCCAGCAGTGCCGGACAGCGGGAGCAAGAGACCCAGTACTTC,CASSAGQREQETQYF
-,TRBJ2-7,TRBV6-6,TRBD1,TGTGCCAGCAGTTCGGGACAGGGATCTTACGAGCAGTACTTC,CASSSGQGSYEQYF
-,TRBJ1-5,TRBV10-2,-,TGCGCCAGCAGCCCGGACAGCTCCTATAGCAATCAGCCCCAGCATTTT,CASSPDSSYSNQPQHF
-,TRBJ1-2,TRBV11-3,-,TGTGCCAGCAGCTTGCGAGGGGGCTATGGCTACACCTTC,CASSLRGGYGYTF
-,TRBJ2-7,TRBV7-2,-,TGTGCCAGCAGCGTCATCCGGGGATCCTACGAGCAGTACTTC,CASSVIRGSYEQYF
-,TRBJ2-1,TRBV2,-,TGTGCCATACCCACAGGGAATGAGCAGTTCTTC,CAIPTGNEQFF
-,TRBJ2-1,TRBV4-3,TRBD1,TGCGCCAGCAGCCAATTTACAGGGGACAATGAGCAGTTCTTC,CASSQFTGDNEQFF